This TCR beta chain was recorded in a study of cytomegalovirus exposure and HLA in healthy donors. The study's findings and limits: TCR beta V- and J-gene trimming was later associated with a missense DCLRE1C variant. A later analysis found common viral pathogens apparently linked to several of the most significant clusters. The likely origin of a cluster of highly shared sequence variants was a sequencing artifact.

Regarding this clone: The antigen is undetermined. This same CDR3 is encoded by further DNA sequences in the sample.

V lost 7 bases and J 1 base, leaving 10 bases between the germline ends. Germline loops: CDR1 SQVTM, CDR2 ANQGSEA. The CDR3 spans 13 residues. The PCR used 60 Vbeta and 13 Jbeta primers. Some clones are missing from TCRdb's copy, which holds only in-frame ones; the method was immunoSEQ multiplex PCR. The sample holds 95,000 to 100,000 clones, 60% to 80% seen once. Healthy donors of bone marrow made up the group. The material sequenced was PBMCs. V usage is TRBV29-1 and J usage is TRBJ1-4; no reliable D call. This sequence was found in a female donor in good health and CMV-seronegative. The CDR3 coding sequence is TGCAGCGCCCAGCGGGGAACTAATGAAAAACTGTTTTTT. Residues: CSAQRGTNEKLFF.